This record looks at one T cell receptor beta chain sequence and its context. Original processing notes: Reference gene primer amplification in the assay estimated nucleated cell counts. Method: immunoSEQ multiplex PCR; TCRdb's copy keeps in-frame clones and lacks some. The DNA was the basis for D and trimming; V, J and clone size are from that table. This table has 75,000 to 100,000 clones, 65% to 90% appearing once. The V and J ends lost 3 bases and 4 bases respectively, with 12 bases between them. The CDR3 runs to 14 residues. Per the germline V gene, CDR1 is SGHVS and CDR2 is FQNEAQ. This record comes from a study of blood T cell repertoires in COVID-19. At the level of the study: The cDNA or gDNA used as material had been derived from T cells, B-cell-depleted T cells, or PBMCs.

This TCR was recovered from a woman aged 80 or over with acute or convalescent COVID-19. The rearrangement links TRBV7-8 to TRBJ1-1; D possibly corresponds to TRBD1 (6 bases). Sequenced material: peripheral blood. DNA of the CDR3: TGTGCCAGCAGCTTCAGGGGAGGGGGCACTGAAGCTTTCTTT. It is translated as CASSFRGGGTEAFF.